This TCR beta chain was profiled in a study of CD8+ T cells in alopecia areata. This clone has just a few counts. Relative to the germline gene, one junction end is altered; a read error may explain this. The treatment denotes: oral pan-JAK inhibitor, 5-10 mg twice daily. Extracted RNA was reverse transcribed, and the resulting cDNA served as sequencing template. Here immunoSEQ multiplex PCR was the method, and the copy in TCRdb shows in-frame clones only, minus some. The sample has 110,000 to 150,000 clones; roughly four fifths are singletons. This CDR3 has 10 amino acids. Germline lookup yields CDR1 SEHNR and CDR2 FQNEAQ (reference sequence).

This chain links TRBV7-9 with TRBJ1-1; D unclear. This clonotype was obtained from a human donor with alopecia areata. Source: CD8+ T cells sorted from blood, taken at week 4, from a patient treated with tofacitinib. The CDR3 spells CASSASWLNF. Here the CDR3 DNA reads TGTGCCAGCAGCGCCTCTTGGTTGAACTTT.